The 29 T cell receptor beta chains presented below share a single source sample, sequenced in a study of human T cells and chemical hapten exposure. One entry per CDR3 protein, called by TCRdb with MiXCR from the RACE reads. The table shows roughly 140,000 distinct CDR3 sequences, with 12% occurring only once. Indicated time point: patch test 2, 6 weeks after DPC sensitization. Treatment meaning: therapeutic diphenylcyclopropenone sensitization with weekly scalp DPC. Material: whole blood, obtained in connection with sensitization to the hapten diphenylcyclopropenone (DPC). All receptors derive from a woman aged 45 to 65 with alopecia areata. Some clones in this sample may be carry-over from other donors' samples.

The gene calls are TRBV18 and TRBJ2-3; D not certain. This CDR3 comprises 14 residues. The germline V gene has CDR1 KGHSH and CDR2 LQKENI. The V end lost 3 bases, the J end lost 4 bases, and 11 bases lay between the germline ends. The CDR3 DNA sequence: TGTGCCAGCTCACCCTCTGCAAGAGCAGATACGCAGTATTTT. It codes for CASSPSARADTQYF.

This clonotype has a count of ten or more. The chain carries TRBV12-3 or TRBV12-4 and TRBJ2-2, with TRBD2 matching over 8 bases. V shed 0 bases and J 8 bases; nucleotides not matched to a gene: 2. There are 14 residues in the CDR3. The CDR3 reads CASSLAVAGGELFF. CDR3 in DNA: TGTGCCAGCAGTTTAGCCGTAGCGGGAGGGGAGCTGTTTTTT.

The genes are TRBV19 and TRBJ2-3; D assignment may be TRBD1 or TRBD2 (5 bases each). Trimming pared 6 bases from V and 7 bases from J, leaving 14 bases between. The CDR3 is made up of 13 amino acids. Germline lookup yields CDR1 LNHDA and CDR2 SQIVND (reference sequence). The DNA of the CDR3 is TGTGCCAGTAGATACCGGGGCTCTCATACGCAGTATTTT. Protein sequence: CASRYRGSHTQYF.

V is TRBV29-1 and J is TRBJ2-5, with 10 bases identical to TRBD2. Germline V gives CDR1 SQVTM, CDR2 ANQGSEA. The CDR3 is made up of 15 amino acids. J was trimmed by 1 base and V by 4 bases; bases with no gene match: 6. In DNA, the CDR3 is TGCAGCGTTGCGGCTAGCGGGAGTTTCCAAGAGACCCAGTACTTC. Translated: CSVAASGSFQETQYF.

There are many counts of this clonotype. The genes are TRBV11-2 and TRBJ1-6; no firm D call. Germline CDR1 is SGHAT and CDR2 is FQNNGV. Trimming took off 5 bases at V and 10 bases at J, with 12 bases between the two ends. The CDR3 is 13 amino acids. The CDR3 coding sequence is TGTGCCAGCAGCCCCCTCCCTGGGTCACCCCTCCACTTT. This sequence encodes CASSPLPGSPLHF.

This chain connects TRBV12-3 or TRBV12-4 to TRBJ1-2; D call uncertain. The CDR3 runs 13 residues. V lost 5 bases and J lost 3, with 10 bases in between. The CDR3 sequence: CASSITSDYGYTF. In nucleotides, the CDR3 is TGTGCCAGCAGTATTACAAGCGACTATGGCTACACCTTC.

The rearrangement links TRBV13 to TRBJ2-2, with 7 bases identical to TRBD2. V was pared by 1 base and J by 5 bases, with 7 bases of the junction left unmatched. The CDR3 loop spans 16 amino acids. Germline CDR1 reads PRHDT; CDR2 reads FYEKMQ (reference sequence). The CDR3 sequence is CASSLVGGRQTGELFF. CDR3 DNA: TGTGCCAGCAGCTTAGTCGGCGGGAGACAAACCGGGGAGCTGTTTTTT.

For this clonotype: One end of the junction does not line up with germline, which may come from a read error. The CDR3 DNA reads as TGTGCCAGTAACCCCAGACAGGGGGCCCTCTCTGGGACCAACGTCCTGACTTTC. Translated: CASNPRQGALSGTNVLTF. The genes are TRBV19 and TRBJ2-6; TRBD1 agrees at 10 bases. CDR3 length equals 18 residues. Germline V gives CDR1 LNHDA, CDR2 SQIVND (reference sequence).

This clonotype was seen a handful of times. This sequence joins TRBV5-1 and TRBJ1-3; D is ambiguous. CDR1 is SGHRS and CDR2 is YFSETQ in the germline V gene. V was shortened by 4 bases and J by 0 bases, with 23 bases between the two germline ends. There are 19 residues in the CDR3. In DNA form, the CDR3 reads TGCGCCAGCAGCCTGAATCTTGGGCCTCAACGGGGCTCTGGAAACACCATATATTTT. This sequence encodes CASSLNLGPQRGSGNTIYF.

V and J are TRBV20-1 and TRBJ2-7; D is possibly TRBD1 or TRBD2 (5 bases each). The length of the CDR3 is 13 residues. Germline-derived CDR1 and CDR2 are DFQATT and SNEGSKA (reference sequence). The CDR3 DNA is TGCAGGGGGGAAGGCCCGCAGACCTACGAGCAGTACTTC. Protein: CRGEGPQTYEQYF.

In its sample, this clonotype was seen many times. The chain carries TRBV3-1 and TRBJ2-2; possibly TRBD1 for D (5 bases). Trimming stripped 7 bases from V and 7 bases from J, with 13 bases between. This CDR3 comprises 13 residues. Germline CDR1 and CDR2: LGHDT and YNNKEL (reference sequence). The CDR3: CASISRQYGELFF. CDR3 DNA sequence: TGTGCCAGCATCTCCCGACAGTACGGGGAGCTGTTTTTT. Variable domain in full (rest from reference TRBV3-1 and TRBJ2-2): DTAVSQTPKYLVTQMGNDKSIKCEQNLGHDTMYWYKQDSKKFLKIMFSYNNKELIINETVPNRFSPKSPDKAHLNLHINSLELGDSAVYFCASISRQYGELFFGEGSRLTVL.

This sequence joins TRBV7-2 and TRBJ2-5; D gene ambiguous. Deletions cut 0 bases from V and 1 base from J, with 9 bases between. Germline V gives CDR1 SGHTA, CDR2 FQGNSA. The CDR3 extends over 15 amino acids. CDR3 loop: CASSLAVSRQETQYF. The CDR3 coding sequence is TGTGCCAGCAGCTTAGCCGTCTCCCGCCAAGAGACCCAGTACTTC.

The V and J genes are TRBV11-2 and TRBJ2-5; TRBD2 agrees at 11 bases. Germline loops: CDR1 SGHAT, CDR2 FQNNGV. The CDR3 totals 16 residues. The trim removed 4 bases at V and 3 bases at J, leaving 7 bases unmatched. The CDR3 DNA reads TGTGCCAGCAGCTCGTTAGCGGGAGGGTGGGAAGAGACCCAGTACTTC. This codes for CASSSLAGGWEETQYF.

The J gene is TRBJ2-1, the V gene TRBV5-6, with D uncertain. From germline, CDR1 is SGHDT and CDR2 YYEEEE. With 1 base removed from V and 4 bases from J, the gap between germline ends came to 6 bases. The CDR3 has 13 residues. This CDR3 reads CASSLHQYNEQFF. The CDR3 nucleotides read TGTGCCAGCAGCTTGCACCAGTACAATGAGCAGTTCTTC.

This chain links TRBV6-5 with TRBJ1-2, with 7 bases lining up with TRBD1. CDR1 and CDR2 (germline): MNHEY, SVGAGI. The CDR3 has 15 residues. J gave up 0 bases and V 5 bases, and 6 bases lay outside the gene matches. The CDR3: CASSAADRSNYGYTF. The CDR3 DNA sequence: TGTGCCAGCAGTGCCGCGGACAGGTCTAACTATGGCTACACCTTC.

The chain couples TRBV24-1 to TRBJ1-1; D is possibly TRBD1 (5 bases). The CDR3 has 14 residues. V was clipped by 3 bases and J by 4 bases, with 11 bases between them. The V gene's germline CDR1 is KGHDR and CDR2 SFDVKD. As DNA, the CDR3 is TGTGCCACCAGTGATGGGGGGTTGAGCACTGAAGCTTTCTTT. It translates to CATSDGGLSTEAFF.

The chain combines TRBV6-5 with TRBJ2-7; TRBD1 matches at 9 bases. This CDR3 is 15 amino acids long. With 5 bases clipped from V and 0 bases from J, the junction kept 5 bases outside the gene matches. Germline V gene lookup returns CDR1 MNHEY and CDR2 SVGAGI. The CDR3 coding sequence is TGTGCCAGCAGTGCCCGGGACAGGGCCTCCTACGAGCAGTACTTC. It encodes CASSARDRASYEQYF.

The chain carries TRBV9 and TRBJ2-1; 8 bases match TRBD1. The V segment lost 0 bases and the J segment 8 bases; nucleotides outside the gene matches: 4. From germline, CDR1 is SGDLS and CDR2 YYNGEE. This CDR3 spans 14 amino acids. CDR3 protein: CASSVGQGAYEQFF. The CDR3 DNA reads TGTGCCAGCAGCGTAGGGCAGGGGGCCTATGAGCAGTTCTTC.

At least ten counts were recorded for this clonotype. The V gene is TRBV4-3, the J gene TRBJ1-2, with TRBD1 matching over 7 bases. Germline trimming cut 3 bases from V and 4 bases from J; bases unmatched to any gene: 11. CDR1 and CDR2 from the germline V gene are LGHNA and YSLEER. The CDR3 runs 16 residues. The CDR3 DNA follows: TGCGCCAGCAGCCAGGCTGACAGGGACGTCCTCTATGGCTACACCTTC. This gives the protein CASSQADRDVLYGYTF.

This clonotype has a count of ten or more. The chain uses TRBV5-6 and TRBJ2-1; 9 bases map to TRBD2. V gave up 2 bases and J gave up 5 bases; unmatched junction bases: 5. Per germline, CDR1 SGHDT and CDR2 YYEEEE. The CDR3 has 15 amino acids. The CDR3 reads CASSFRTSANNEQFF. The CDR3 DNA reads TGTGCCAGCAGCTTCAGGACTAGCGCGAACAATGAGCAGTTCTTC.

This clonotype was seen more than once but under ten times. The CDR3 loop reads CASSERGGRGTNTEAFF. The CDR3 DNA reads as TGTGCCAGCAGTGAAAGGGGGGGTAGAGGGACGAACACTGAAGCTTTCTTT. The V and J genes are TRBV6-1 and TRBJ1-1; D is perhaps TRBD1 (6 bases). Germline V gene data show CDR1 as MNHNS and CDR2 as SASEGT. Trimming took 2 bases from V and 1 from J, leaving 17 bases between them. The CDR3 totals 17 residues.

The J gene is TRBJ2-2, the V gene TRBV28; D gene uncertain. The germline CDR1 and CDR2 sequences are MDHEN and SYDVKM. The CDR3 sequence is 13 residues long. Trimming removed 7 bases at V and 0 bases at J, with 6 bases between. The CDR3 DNA is TGTGCCAGCACTAGGGCGAACACCGGGGAGCTGTTTTTT. Residues: CASTRANTGELFF.

The J gene is TRBJ1-1, the V gene TRBV15, with D unresolved. This CDR3 contains 12 residues. Germline V gives CDR1 LNHNV, CDR2 YYDKDF (reference sequence). With 4 bases removed from V and 1 base from J, the gap between germline ends came to 4 bases. The CDR3 sequence: CATSTPNTEAFF. The CDR3 DNA reads TGTGCCACCAGCACCCCGAACACTGAAGCTTTCTTT.

This clonotype is termed medium-sized. The CDR3 DNA reads TGCGCCAGCAGCTTGGGGTACGCCTATGGCTACACCTTC. Translation gives CASSLGYAYGYTF. V usage is TRBV5-1 and J usage is TRBJ1-2; no definite D call. This CDR3 contains 13 residues. The ends were cut back, 0 bases at V and 4 bases at J, with 7 bases in the middle. The germline CDR1 and CDR2 sequences are SGHRS and YFSETQ. Filled out from reference TRBV5-1 and TRBJ1-2, the complete variable domain reads KAGVTQTPRYLIKTRGQQVTLSCSPISGHRSVSWYQQTPGQGLQFLFEYFSETQRNKGNFPGRFSGRQFSNSRSEMNVSTLELGDSALYLCASSLGYAYGYTFGSGTRLTVV.

This clonotype came up a few times. The final CDR3 position lacks the conserved phenylalanine or tryptophan, pointing to a likely read error. The limits of the CDR3 on the DNA are not certain, so only TCRdb's listed CDR3 is given. The chain couples TRBV11-2 to TRBJ2-7; the table calls TRBD1, which could not be checked here. Germline V lookup: CDR1 SGHAT, CDR2 FQNNGV. 11 amino acids form the CDR3, both terminal residues included. CDR3 protein: CASSRPGQGSL.

This chain uses TRBV6-1 with TRBJ2-7; D assignment may be TRBD1 or TRBD2 (5 bases each). This CDR3 has 13 amino acids. The V gene's germline CDR1 is MNHNS and CDR2 SASEGT. The germline V and J ends were trimmed by 6 bases and 3 bases, with 12 bases remaining between them. The CDR3 DNA sequence: TGTGCCAGCAGCCAAGGGGAGAGCTACGAGCAGTACTTC. Its translation is CASSQGESYEQYF.

This clonotype was detected ten times or more. V gene TRBV29-1 combines with J gene TRBJ2-5; TRBD1 matches 7 bases. Unmatched junction bases numbered 3, after V lost 1 base and J lost 7 bases. This CDR3 has 12 residues. The germline V gene has CDR1 SQVTM and CDR2 ANQGSEA. In nucleotides, the CDR3 is TGCAGCGTTGAAGGACAGGGAGCGACCCAGTACTTC. Its protein is CSVEGQGATQYF. Full variable domain (rest looked up from reference TRBV29-1 and TRBJ2-5): SAVISQKPSRDICQRGTSLTIQCQVDSQVTMMFWYRQQPGQSLTLIATANQGSEATYESGFVIDKFPISRPNLTFSTLTVSNMSPEDSSIYLCSVEGQGATQYFGPGTRLLVL.

This clonotype was seen a few times. CDR3: CASSPQGLGAAKNIQYF. The CDR3 nucleotides are TGTGCCAGTAGTCCCCAGGGACTGGGGGCGGCCAAAAACATTCAGTACTTC. The chain uses TRBV19 and TRBJ2-4; possibly TRBD1 or TRBD2 for D (6 bases each). The V end lost 5 bases, the J end lost 1 base, and 18 bases lay between the germline ends. Looked up from germline, CDR1 is LNHDA and CDR2 is SQIVND (reference sequence). There are 17 residues in the CDR3.

This clonotype was seen many times. V gene TRBV20-1 combines with J gene TRBJ2-7; D is uncertain. This CDR3 contains 12 residues. The V gene lost 3 bases and the J gene lost 6 bases, with 12 bases spanning the gap. CDR1 is DFQATT and CDR2 is SNEGSKA in the germline V gene (reference sequence). The CDR3 DNA reads TGCAGTGCTAGGGCCCAAAAAGGCGAGCAGTACTTC. The encoded protein is CSARAQKGEQYF.